These T cell receptor beta chains were read from a single sample in a study of technical replicates of blood from a few donors. TCRdb's copy holds only in-frame clones and misses some; the assay was immunoSEQ multiplex PCR. This sample has about 83,000 clones; 96% occur once, and the top ten carry about 0.31%. Sequencing was carried out using T cells isolated from PBMCs. The receptors come from a human donor in good health. Each CDR3 is given with its conserved first and last residue. The D gene is left open where the match is weak.

>TRBD1|TRBV6-6|TRBJ1-2
TGTGCCAGCAGTTTGGGGCAGGGGGCTCTCTATGGCTACACCTTC
CASSLGQGALYGYTF
>NA|TRBV9|TRBJ1-1
TGTGCCAGCGCGACAGGAGGGAACACTGAAGCTTTCTTT
CASATGGNTEAFF
>NA|TRBV5-8|TRBJ1-4
TGTGCCAGCAGCTTGCTGGGGGGAGATGGTGAAAAACTGTTTTTT
CASSLLGGDGEKLFF
>NA|TRBV4-3|TRBJ2-7
TGCGCCAGCAGCCAAGATCGCCAGGGCTCCTACGAGCAGTACTTC
CASSQDRQGSYEQYF
>NA|TRBV6-1|TRBJ2-7
TGTGCCAGCCAAAGGGGCCCGTCCTACGAGCAGTACTTC
CASQRGPSYEQYF
>NA|TRBV9|TRBJ2-3
TGTGCCAGCAGCGTAGCAGGCATCCACATAACAGATACGCAGTATTTT
CASSVAGIHITDTQYF
>NA|TRBV2|TRBJ1-1
TGTGCCAGCAGTCAGCAGGGCAGGAACACTGAAGCTTTCTTT
CASSQQGRNTEAFF
>NA|TRBV4-2|TRBJ2-7
TGTGCCAGCAGCCGGGAGACAGGCGGTGATCCCTACGAGCAGTACTTC
CASSRETGGDPYEQYF
>NA|TRBV5-1|TRBJ1-5
TGCGCCAGCAGCTTGGATTACGGGATGAATCAGCCCCAGCATTTT
CASSLDYGMNQPQHF
>NA|TRBV30|TRBJ2-3
TGTGCCTGGAGTACAGGCGATACGCAGTATTTT
CAWSTGDTQYF
>TRBD1|TRBV7-8|TRBJ2-6
TGTGCCAGCAGCCACTTGACAGGGCTCCCCTCTGGGGCCAACGTCCTGACTTTC
CASSHLTGLPSGANVLTF
>TRBD1|TRBV5-6|TRBJ1-2
TGTGCCAGCAGCTTGGGAAGCGGGCAGGGGGGAGGCTACACCTTC
CASSLGSGQGGGYTF
>NA|TRBV9|TRBJ2-3
TGTGCCAGCAGCGTGACACTAGCAATATCTAGCACAGATACGCAGTATTTT
CASSVTLAISSTDTQYF
>TRBD2|TRBV27|TRBJ2-5
TGTGCCAGCTCGGGAGGGCCTAGCCGGAGAGAGACCCAGTACTTC
CASSGGPSRRETQYF